A single sample gave rise to the 30 T cell receptor beta chains below, sequenced in a study of shared clonotypes between healthy human individuals. Sequencing was performed with immunoSEQ multiplex PCR; in TCRdb, only in-frame clones are kept and a portion is missing. The sample holds over a million clones, 75% to 80% seen once. The sequenced sample consisted of memory CD4+ T cells from PBMCs. Subset defined: CD45RA-negative fraction. Source of these receptors: a man aged 18 to 35 in good health. Some clones in this sample may be carry-over from other donors' samples.

V usage is TRBV29-1 and J usage is TRBJ1-1, with TRBD1 as a possible D gene (6 bases). The germline CDR1 and CDR2 sequences are SQVTM and ANQGSEA. Deletions cut 6 bases from V and 5 bases from J, with 19 bases between. This CDR3 has 14 amino acids. The CDR3 sequence: CSVVKDRLGTEAFF. The DNA for the CDR3 is TGCAGCGTAGTAAAAGACAGGTTGGGGACTGAAGCTTTCTTT.

The gene calls are TRBV30 and TRBJ1-6; D unclear. The germline V gene has CDR1 GTSNPN and CDR2 SVGIG (reference sequence). The CDR3 is 11 amino acids. Trimming shortened V by 2 bases and J by 10 bases, and 6 bases separated the two germline ends. The DNA for the CDR3 is TGTGCCTGGAGTTTGGTCTCACCCCTCCACTTT. This sequence encodes CAWSLVSPLHF.

This clone has more than one count but fewer than ten. The chain links TRBV7-9 to TRBJ1-6; D uncertain. CDR1 is SEHNR, CDR2 FQNEAQ, per germline (reference sequence). The CDR3 consists of 16 residues. Deletions cut 4 bases from V and 5 bases from J, with 15 bases between. Written as DNA, the CDR3 is TGTGCCAGCAGCTCCGGTAGGGTGAGGAATAATTCACCCCTCCACTTT. Residues: CASSSGRVRNNSPLHF.

This clone was counted only a few times. The chain joins TRBV6-5 to TRBJ1-2; TRBD1 might be the D (5 bases). Trimming removed 8 bases at V and 7 bases at J, with 17 bases between. The germline V gene encodes CDR1 MNHEY and CDR2 SVGAGI. There are 13 residues in the CDR3. The CDR3 bases are TGTGCCAGCGGTGTTGGTGGGGGTGGTGGCTACACCTTC. Residues: CASGVGGGGGYTF.

This chain uses TRBV9 with TRBJ2-5, with D perhaps TRBD1 or TRBD2 (6 bases each). The CDR3 length is 18 residues. Germline CDR1 is SGDLS and CDR2 is YYNGEE. Between the trimmed V and J ends, which lost 0 bases and 4 bases, there was a span of 22 bases. The CDR3 loop reads CASSVGISGGGTRETQYF. The CDR3 bases are TGTGCCAGCAGCGTAGGAATCTCTGGAGGGGGTACGAGAGAGACCCAGTACTTC.

The J gene is TRBJ2-7, the V gene TRBV7-2, with TRBD2 matching 14 bases. The CDR3 is 16 residues long. V dropped 5 bases and J dropped 8; count of bases not matched to a gene: 11. CDR1 is SGHTA, CDR2 FQGNSA, per germline. This chain's CDR3 is CASSPPGTSGSRKQYF. The CDR3 DNA is TGTGCCAGCAGCCCGCCCGGGACTAGCGGGAGCAGGAAGCAGTACTTC.

CDR3 in amino acids: CASSSLSGGYEQYF. The CDR3 bases are TGTGCCAGCAGCTCACTGTCAGGGGGCTACGAGCAGTACTTC. The chain recombines TRBV11-2 with TRBJ2-7; TRBD1 matches 7 bases. Germline V gene lookup returns CDR1 SGHAT and CDR2 FQNNGV. This CDR3 spans 14 amino acids. Losses at the gene ends were 4 bases for V and 3 bases for J; bases not matched to a gene: 6.

This chain connects TRBV5-1 to TRBJ2-7; possible D gene TRBD1, 5 bases. Germline values: CDR1 SGHRS, CDR2 YFSETQ. The CDR3 runs 14 residues. Trimming removed 6 bases from V and 7 bases from J, with 20 bases in between. The CDR3, as DNA: TGCGCCAGCACCGTAGGATCTCCGGCAGGGGAGCAGTACTTC. Translation: CASTVGSPAGEQYF.

The V and J genes are TRBV27 and TRBJ1-1; tentatively, D is TRBD1 (6 bases). CDR3 length: 14 amino acids. Trimming removed 5 bases at V and 1 base at J, with 11 bases between. Germline V gene data show CDR1 as MNHEY and CDR2 as SMNVEV (reference sequence). The CDR3 reads CASSPQGRNTEAFF. For the CDR3, the DNA is TGTGCCAGCAGTCCACAGGGCCGGAACACTGAAGCTTTCTTT.

There are a few counts of this clone. The V gene is TRBV28, the J gene TRBJ1-5, with 8 bases matching TRBD1. The V gene's germline CDR1 is MDHEN and CDR2 SYDVKM. The CDR3 is 14 amino acids. Trimming took 6 bases from V and 9 from J; bases not matched to a gene: 10. The CDR3 here is CASRGGQGVGPQHF. The CDR3 region has the DNA TGTGCCAGCAGGGGCGGACAGGGAGTTGGGCCCCAGCATTTT.

The V call is TRBV27, the J call TRBJ1-2; the D is unclear. Looked up from germline, CDR1 is MNHEY and CDR2 is SMNVEV (reference sequence). With 1 base removed from V and 2 bases from J, the gap between germline ends came to 8 bases. The CDR3 loop spans 14 amino acids. The chain's CDR3 is CASSLLAGNYGYTF. The DNA of the CDR3 is TGTGCCAGCAGTTTATTGGCAGGAAACTATGGCTACACCTTC.

This clone was seen a single time. The chain uses TRBV6-1 and TRBJ2-5; 7 nucleotides match TRBD2. The CDR3 runs 15 residues. CDR1 and CDR2 from the germline V gene are MNHNS and SASEGT. V shed 2 bases, J shed 10 bases, and the junction held 13 bases outside the gene matches. DNA for the CDR3: TGTGCCAGCAGTGAAAGTAACCAGCGGGATTATTTCCAGTACTTC. It encodes CASSESNQRDYFQYF.

This sequence joins TRBV7-2 and TRBJ1-2; D is ambiguous. Germline CDR1 reads SGHTA; CDR2 reads FQGNSA. The CDR3 extends over 14 amino acids. The V and J ends lost 5 bases and 0 bases respectively, with 10 bases between them. The CDR3 bases are TGTGCCAGCAGCCGGAACACACCTAACTATGGCTACACCTTC. Amino acids: CASSRNTPNYGYTF.

The V gene is TRBV2, the J gene TRBJ1-4; D gene uncertain. The V gene lost 3 bases and the J gene lost 11 bases, with 13 bases spanning the gap. The CDR3 sequence is 13 residues long. Per the germline V gene, CDR1 is SNHLY and CDR2 is FYNNEI. CDR3 region: CASSEWTVLKLFF. The CDR3 DNA is TGTGCCAGCAGTGAGTGGACGGTGTTGAAACTGTTTTTT.

The chain recombines TRBV11-2 with TRBJ2-3, with TRBD2 matching over 7 bases. Germline CDR1 and CDR2: SGHAT and FQNNGV. This CDR3 region has 15 residues. V was clipped by 0 bases and J by 0 bases; unmatched bases: 0. The CDR3 region has the DNA TGTGCCAGCAGCTTAGACGGGGGGAGCACAGATACGCAGTATTTT. It is translated as CASSLDGGSTDTQYF. The variable domain in full, with the rest retrieved from reference TRBV11-2 and TRBJ2-3, is EAGVAQSPRYKIIEKRQSVAFWCNPISGHATLYWYQQILGQGPKLLIQFQNNGVVDDSQLPKDRFSAERLKGVDSTLKIQPAKLEDSAVYLCASSLDGGSTDTQYFGPGTRLTVL.

This rearrangement joins TRBV10-3 to TRBJ1-1; TRBD1 matches at 10 bases. CDR3 length equals 17 residues. The V gene end was trimmed by 3 bases and the J gene end by 5 bases; junction bases not matched to a gene: 12. Germline CDR1 is ENHRY and CDR2 is SYGVKD. CDR3 loop: CAISETTGGTPGTEAFF. The DNA for the CDR3 is TGTGCCATCAGTGAAACGACAGGGGGCACCCCTGGGACTGAAGCTTTCTTT.

The chain carries TRBV9 and TRBJ1-3; no reliable D call. From germline, CDR1 is SGDLS and CDR2 YYNGEE. The CDR3 contains 15 residues. Trimming pared 4 bases from V and 0 bases from J, leaving 11 bases between. The CDR3 loop is CASSLTPFSGNTIYF. CDR3 DNA: TGTGCCAGCAGCCTGACACCATTCTCTGGAAACACCATATATTTT.

The V and J genes are TRBV30 and TRBJ1-2; 7 bases agree with TRBD1. Germline V gene lookup returns CDR1 GTSNPN and CDR2 SVGIG (reference sequence). Trimming at V came to 0 bases and at J to 5 bases, leaving 12 bases not matched to a gene. This CDR3 has 16 amino acids. The DNA of the CDR3 is TGTGCCTGGAGTGTTACAGGGGCTACGAATTGGTATGGCTACACCTTC. This sequence encodes CAWSVTGATNWYGYTF.

The CDR3 DNA reads as TGCGCCAGCAGCTTGGAAGCAGCTAGGAATGAAAAACTGTTTTTT. This codes for CASSLEAARNEKLFF. The chain uses TRBV5-1 and TRBJ1-4; no clear D. The CDR3 spans 15 residues. V lost 0 bases, J lost 5 bases, and 11 bases lay in between. Germline values: CDR1 SGHRS, CDR2 YFSETQ.

V is TRBV28 and J is TRBJ1-2, with D hard to call. CDR1 and CDR2 (germline): MDHEN, SYDVKM. The germline V and J ends were trimmed by 3 bases and 6 bases, with 20 bases remaining between them. This CDR3 contains 16 residues. CDR3 in DNA: TGTGCCAGCAGTTTTGTTCGAGCGGGCTGGTCGGATGGCTACACCTTC. Translated, it gives CASSFVRAGWSDGYTF.

The J gene is TRBJ1-5, the V gene TRBV27; D is undetermined. Germline-derived CDR1 and CDR2 are MNHEY and SMNVEV (reference sequence). Deletions cut 4 bases from V and 0 bases from J, with 10 bases between. The CDR3 has 15 amino acids. The CDR3 DNA is TGTGCCAGCAGTTCGGCCAGGTATAGCAATCAGCCCCAGCATTTT. This gives the protein CASSSARYSNQPQHF.

As to this clone: A far larger clone is one nucleotide away, so this likely arose from a read error. V and J are TRBV7-9 and TRBJ2-7; 8 bases map to TRBD1. The CDR3 spans 19 residues. CDR1 is SEHNR and CDR2 is FQNEAQ in the germline V gene (reference sequence). J was trimmed by 1 base and V by 0 bases; bases with no gene match: 14. The DNA of the CDR3 is TGTGCCAGCAGCTTAGCGGTGAGAACAGGGGGACTGGAGTCCTACGAGCAGTACTTC. Encoded protein: CASSLAVRTGGLESYEQYF. The complete variable domain, with remaining parts taken from reference TRBV7-9 and TRBJ2-7, reads DTGVSQNPRHKITKRGQNVTFRCDPISEHNRLYWYRQTLGQGPEFLTYFQNEAQLEKSRLLSDRFSAERPKGSFSTLEIQRTEQGDSAMYLCASSLAVRTGGLESYEQYFGPGTRLTVT.

This clone has just one count. This sequence joins TRBV5-1 and TRBJ2-7; either TRBD1 or TRBD2 may fit D (6 bases each). Between the trimmed V and J ends, which lost 0 bases and 6 bases, there was a span of 16 bases. The CDR3 covers 15 residues. CDR1 and CDR2 (germline): SGHRS, YFSETQ. This chain's CDR3 is CASSLGPGARFEQYF. The CDR3 DNA reads as TGCGCCAGCAGCTTGGGCCCGGGGGCGCGGTTCGAGCAGTACTTC.

This chain connects TRBV11-2 to TRBJ2-1, with 10 bases fitting TRBD2. Per germline, CDR1 SGHAT and CDR2 FQNNGV. CDR3 size: 18 residues. V gave up 1 base and J gave up 5 bases; unmatched junction bases: 11. CDR3 sequence reads: CASSLVVGLAAVDNEQFF. CDR3 nucleotides: TGTGCCAGCAGCTTAGTAGTAGGACTAGCGGCAGTGGACAATGAGCAGTTCTTC.

The chain has TRBV9 and TRBJ2-3; D is perhaps TRBD2 (5 bases). CDR1 and CDR2 from the germline V gene are SGDLS and YYNGEE. The CDR3 totals 14 residues. With 4 bases removed from V and 4 bases from J, the gap between germline ends came to 13 bases. In nucleotides, the CDR3 is TGTGCCAGCAGCTCGCGGGCGCCTTCAGATACGCAGTATTTT. This codes for CASSSRAPSDTQYF.

This clone appeared a few times. The chain is built from TRBV29-1 and TRBJ1-1; D call uncertain. Trimming took off 1 base at V and 2 bases at J, with 5 bases between the two ends. CDR1 SQVTM and CDR2 ANQGSEA come from the germline V gene. The CDR3 is made up of 12 amino acids. CDR3 DNA: TGCAGCGTTGAAGCCTACAACACTGAAGCTTTCTTT. It codes for CSVEAYNTEAFF.

This sequence joins TRBV19 and TRBJ1-3; weak D call: TRBD1 (6 bases). Germline-derived CDR1 and CDR2 are LNHDA and SQIVND (reference sequence). The CDR3 is 15 residues long. V was trimmed by 4 bases and J by 3 bases, leaving 13 bases between them. The chain's CDR3 is CASSTTGSDGNTIYF. The CDR3 DNA sequence: TGTGCCAGTAGTACAACAGGGTCGGATGGAAACACCATATATTTT.

The rearrangement joins TRBV7-3 to TRBJ2-7, with 7 nucleotides matching TRBD2. Germline trimming cut 1 base from V and 4 bases from J; bases unmatched to any gene: 1. Germline CDR1 SGHTA, CDR2 FQGTGA. The CDR3 consists of 13 residues. DNA of the CDR3: TGTGCCAGCAGCTTAATAGCGGGTTACGAGCAGTACTTC. Amino acids: CASSLIAGYEQYF.

The V and J genes are TRBV7-3 and TRBJ2-3; 7 nucleotides match TRBD2. The J segment lost 0 bases and the V segment lost 2 bases, leaving 5 bases of the junction unmatched. Germline V gene sequence: CDR1 SGHTA, CDR2 FQGTGA. The CDR3 loop spans 16 amino acids. The CDR3 DNA is TGTGCCAGCAGCTTAGGGAGGGGCTCTAGCACAGATACGCAGTATTTT. Protein: CASSLGRGSSTDTQYF.

The chain couples TRBV9 to TRBJ2-3; 11 bases agree with TRBD2. The V gene's germline CDR1 is SGDLS and CDR2 YYNGEE. The CDR3 contains 15 residues. The V gene end was trimmed by 6 bases and the J gene end by 2 bases; junction bases not matched to a gene: 5. The CDR3 region is CASTGTSGLTDTQYF. The CDR3 nucleotides read TGTGCCAGCACCGGGACTAGCGGCCTCACAGATACGCAGTATTTT.